Below are 28 T cell receptor beta chains sequenced from a single sample in a study of OX40 agonist ivuxolimab in advanced cancers. TCRdb's table, derived via immunoSEQ multiplex PCR, lists solely in-frame clones and lacks some. Here the sample spans about 46,000 clones, 82% being singletons. The sequencing used CD4+ or CD8+ T cells sorted from blood, collected in a trial of the OX40 agonist ivuxolimab. These receptors were collected from an adult with an advanced solid tumor such as melanoma, head and neck, liver or kidney cancer.

The chain recombines TRBV30 with TRBJ2-1, with TRBD1 matching over 7 bases. This CDR3 is 14 amino acids long. In germline, CDR1 is GTSNPN, CDR2 SVGIG (reference sequence). The V segment lost 0 bases and the J segment 8 bases; nucleotides outside the gene matches: 7. The CDR3 nucleotides are TGTGCCTGGAGTGTAGGGGACAGTTATTATGAGCAGTTCTTC. Translating it yields CAWSVGDSYYEQFF.

The chain uses TRBV6-5 and TRBJ1-5; 9 bases line up with TRBD1. The germline gives CDR1 MNHEY, CDR2 SVGAGI. Trimming removed 6 bases from V and 6 bases from J; junction bases left unmatched: 6. The CDR3 has 14 residues. DNA for the CDR3: TGTGCCAGCAGCCTTACAGGGGGCGGTCAGCCCCAGCATTTT. It encodes CASSLTGGGQPQHF.

The chain employs TRBV7-9 and TRBJ1-1; 9 bases fit TRBD1. CDR3 length: 16 residues. Germline V lookup: CDR1 SEHNR, CDR2 FQNEAQ (reference sequence). V gave up 5 bases and J gave up 4 bases; unmatched junction bases: 11. The DNA for the CDR3 is TGTGCCAGCAGCCTCCTCCCGGGACAGGGAGTCACTGAAGCTTTCTTT. This gives the protein CASSLLPGQGVTEAFF.

The chain has TRBV5-5 and TRBJ2-1; 8 nucleotides agree with TRBD2. The CDR3 loop spans 15 amino acids. Germline V gene lookup returns CDR1 SGHKS and CDR2 YYEKEE (reference sequence). After removal of 4 bases from V and 2 bases from J, the junction contained 5 bases not matched to a gene. CDR3 nucleotide sequence: TGTGCCAGCAGCGCAACTAGCGGACCCTACAATGAGCAGTTCTTC. Its protein is CASSATSGPYNEQFF. The whole variable domain, remainder taken from reference TRBV5-5 and TRBJ2-1, is DAGVTQSPTHLIKTRGQQVTLRCSPISGHKSVSWYQQVLGQGPQFIFQYYEKEERGRGNFPDRFSARQFPNYSSELNVNALLLGDSALYLCASSATSGPYNEQFFGPGTRLTVL.

This rearrangement joins TRBV6-1 to TRBJ2-3; TRBD2 is a possible D gene (5 bases). Deletions cut 2 bases from V and 4 bases from J, with 13 bases between. The CDR3 is 15 residues long. CDR1 is MNHNS and CDR2 is SASEGT in the germline V gene. The CDR3 protein is CASSETVARPDTQYF. Here the CDR3 DNA reads TGTGCCAGCAGTGAAACGGTAGCGAGGCCAGATACGCAGTATTTT.

This chain joins TRBV30 and TRBJ1-2; 8 nucleotides align to TRBD1. V trimming: 1 base; J trimming: 6 bases; junction bases outside the gene matches: 19. The length of the CDR3 is 18 residues. Looked up from germline, CDR1 is GTSNPN and CDR2 is SVGIG (reference sequence). CDR3 DNA sequence: TGTGCCTGGAGTGCACCCTACCCGGGACAGGTTTTTGTTGATGGCTACACCTTC. Its translation is CAWSAPYPGQVFVDGYTF.

This sequence joins TRBV19 and TRBJ2-5; unclear D gene. V lost 5 bases to trimming and J lost 7 bases, with 8 bases between them. From germline, CDR1 is LNHDA and CDR2 SQIVND (reference sequence). This CDR3 has 11 amino acids. In DNA form, the CDR3 reads TGTGCCAGTAGTGTGGGCCGGACCCAGTACTTC. It yields the protein CASSVGRTQYF.

The chain is built from TRBV21-1 and TRBJ2-7; TRBD1, the table's D call, was not compared with the DNA. TRBV21-1 is marked as a pseudogene. The CDR3 contains 11 residues. This CDR3 reads CATRGSYEQYF. CDR3 coding DNA: TGTGCCACCAGGGGCAGCTACGAGCAGTACTTC.

The V and J genes are TRBV19 and TRBJ1-2; 8 bases are shared with TRBD1. Unmatched junction bases numbered 10, after V lost 5 bases and J lost 5 bases. The CDR3 totals 15 residues. Germline V lookup: CDR1 LNHDA, CDR2 SQIVND (reference sequence). The CDR3 region has the DNA TGTGCCAGTAGTCCTGGACCAGGGGGCGCTTATGGCTACACCTTC. Its translation is CASSPGPGGAYGYTF.

The V gene is TRBV9, the J gene TRBJ2-7; TRBD1 matches at 9 bases. V was clipped by 1 base and J by 6 bases; unmatched bases: 14. The germline V gene has CDR1 SGDLS and CDR2 YYNGEE. The length of the CDR3 is 17 residues. Here the CDR3 reads CASSVYWTGEDTSEQYF. The CDR3 DNA reads as TGTGCCAGCAGCGTATATTGGACAGGGGAAGACACTAGCGAGCAGTACTTC.

DNA of the CDR3: TGCGCCAGCAGCTTATCAGGGGCGTATGGCTACACCTTC. Residues: CASSLSGAYGYTF. The V gene is TRBV5-1, the J gene TRBJ1-2, with a tentative D call TRBD1 (6 bases). V lost 2 bases and J 5 bases, leaving 10 bases between the germline ends. The CDR3 loop spans 13 amino acids. CDR1 is SGHRS and CDR2 is YFSETQ in the germline V gene. The full variable domain, in which reference TRBV5-1 and TRBJ1-2 provide the parts outside the CDR3, is KAGVTQTPRYLIKTRGQQVTLSCSPISGHRSVSWYQQTPGQGLQFLFEYFSETQRNKGNFPGRFSGRQFSNSRSEMNVSTLELGDSALYLCASSLSGAYGYTFGSGTRLTVV.

This clone was picked up one time. The CDR3 coding sequence is TGTGCCAGCAGTTTGGAATCTCAGCGGGGCTACACCTTC. Amino acids: CASSLESQRGYTF. The chain uses TRBV28 and TRBJ1-2; D remains ambiguous. The CDR3 spans 13 residues. Germline values: CDR1 MDHEN, CDR2 SYDVKM. Trimming took 3 bases from V and 8 from J, leaving 13 bases between them.

The chain couples TRBV5-8 to TRBJ1-2; the D is unclear. Trimming removed 5 bases from V and 7 bases from J, with 18 bases in between. The CDR3 has 14 amino acids. Germline CDR1 reads SGHTS; CDR2 reads YDEGEE. The CDR3 nucleotides read TGTGCCAGCAGTAGCTTCAGGATAGGGAGTGGCTACACCTTC. Translated, it gives CASSSFRIGSGYTF.

This sequence joins TRBV7-2 and TRBJ1-1; unclear D gene. V lost 1 base and J 0 bases, leaving 9 bases between the germline ends. CDR3 length equals 15 residues. CDR1 is SGHTA, CDR2 FQGNSA, per germline. DNA for the CDR3: TGTGCCAGCAGCTTAGATCCGGGAATGAACACTGAAGCTTTCTTT. Translated: CASSLDPGMNTEAFF.

The chain employs TRBV30 and TRBJ2-7, with 7 bases aligning to TRBD2. The CDR3 consists of 14 residues. Germline lookup yields CDR1 GTSNPN and CDR2 SVGIG (reference sequence). The V and J ends lost 0 bases and 6 bases, in that order; junction bases with no gene match: 8. CDR3 sequence (DNA): TGTGCCTGGAGTGTAAGCGGGGTTTGGAGCGAGCAGTACTTC. Protein sequence: CAWSVSGVWSEQYF. Using reference TRBV30 and TRBJ2-7 for the parts outside the CDR3, the full variable domain is SQTIHQWPATLVQPVGSPLSLECTVEGTSNPNLYWYRQAAGRGLQLLFYSVGIGQISSEVPQNLSASRPQDRQFILSSKKLLLSDSGFYLCAWSVSGVWSEQYFGPGTRLTVT.

In its sample, this clone was seen a few times. The chain couples TRBV25-1 to TRBJ1-6; 7 bases map to TRBD1. V lost 5 bases, J lost 6 bases, and 4 bases stayed unmatched. Per germline, CDR1 MGHDK and CDR2 SYGVNS. The CDR3 has 14 amino acids. Here the CDR3 DNA reads TGTGCCAGCAGTCCCCGACAGGGTAATTCACCCCTCCACTTT. It yields the protein CASSPRQGNSPLHF.

V is TRBV7-2 and J is TRBJ1-2; 8 bases are shared with TRBD1. The length of the CDR3 is 16 residues. J gave up 1 base and V 4 bases, and 8 bases lay outside the gene matches. Per the germline V gene, CDR1 is SGHTA and CDR2 is FQGNSA. The CDR3 here is CASSSTGGIVNYGYTF. In nucleotides, the CDR3 is TGTGCCAGCAGCTCAACAGGGGGAATAGTTAACTATGGCTACACCTTC.

The chain is built from TRBV7-2 and TRBJ1-1; the D is unclear. Germline V lookup: CDR1 SGHTA, CDR2 FQGNSA. Deletions cut 5 bases from V and 4 bases from J, with 8 bases between. The CDR3 has 12 amino acids. The CDR3 DNA reads as TGTGCCAGCAGCCCCCCCTTCACTGAAGCTTTCTTT. Amino acid sequence: CASSPPFTEAFF.

The chain carries TRBV7-9 and TRBJ2-6; unclear D gene. V was trimmed by 3 bases and J by 1 base, leaving 7 bases between them. The CDR3 sequence is 15 residues long. The germline V gene encodes CDR1 SEHNR and CDR2 FQNEAQ (reference sequence). CDR3 in DNA: TGTGCCAGCAGCTTCATGGCGTCTGGGGCCAACGTCCTGACTTTC. Translation gives CASSFMASGANVLTF.

About this clone itself: This specimen includes other DNA sequences encoding the same CDR3. The chain uses TRBV7-2 and TRBJ2-3; possibly TRBD2 for D (5 bases). This CDR3 contains 14 residues. The ends were cut back, 1 base at V and 1 base at J, with 6 bases in the middle. Germline CDR1 and CDR2: SGHTA and FQGNSA. The CDR3 DNA reads TGTGCCAGCAGCTTAGACGGGGGCACAGATACGCAGTATTTT. Encoded protein: CASSLDGGTDTQYF.

This chain connects TRBV19 to TRBJ1-2; a weak D match, TRBD1 (6 bases). Per the germline V gene, CDR1 is LNHDA and CDR2 is SQIVND (reference sequence). This CDR3 spans 14 amino acids. Between the trimmed V and J ends, which lost 7 bases and 3 bases, there was a span of 15 bases. The CDR3 protein is CASTNGGADYGYTF. CDR3 nucleotides: TGTGCCAGTACCAACGGGGGGGCGGACTATGGCTACACCTTC.

The chain uses TRBV2 and TRBJ1-4; 7 positions match TRBD1. Trimming removed 6 bases from V and 8 bases from J; junction bases left unmatched: 6. Germline CDR1 SNHLY, CDR2 FYNNEI. There are 13 residues in the CDR3. DNA of the CDR3: TGTGCCAGCAGATCGGACAGGTTGGAAAAACTGTTTTTT. This encodes CASRSDRLEKLFF.

This chain links TRBV5-8 with TRBJ1-2, with 9 bases fitting TRBD1. V shed 0 bases, J shed 8 bases, and the junction held 17 bases outside the gene matches. This CDR3 contains 18 residues. Germline V gene data show CDR1 as SGHTS and CDR2 as YDEGEE. CDR3 loop: CASSLAEWGTGGARGYTF. CDR3 bases: TGTGCCAGCAGCTTGGCCGAATGGGGAACAGGGGGCGCGCGGGGCTACACCTTC. Variable domain in full (rest from reference TRBV5-8 and TRBJ1-2): EAGVTQSPTHLIKTRGQQATLRCSPISGHTSVYWYQQALGLGLQFLLWYDEGEERNRGNFPPRFSGRQFPNYSSELNVNALELEDSALYLCASSLAEWGTGGARGYTFGSGTRLTVV.

The V gene is TRBV19, the J gene TRBJ2-2; unclear D gene. This CDR3 region has 15 residues. V was shortened by 1 base and J by 5 bases, with 11 bases between the two germline ends. Germline V lookup: CDR1 LNHDA, CDR2 SQIVND (reference sequence). Here the CDR3 reads CASSIGAPSTGELFF. DNA of the CDR3: TGTGCCAGTAGTATAGGAGCCCCGTCTACCGGGGAGCTGTTTTTT.

For the CDR3, the DNA is TGTGCCAGCAGCGAACTAGGGAGGACCCCTCACACTGAAGCTTTCTTT. Its protein product is CASSELGRTPHTEAFF. V usage is TRBV14 and J usage is TRBJ1-1; D ambiguous. CDR1 is SGHDN, CDR2 FVKESK, per germline. V lost 5 bases and J lost 3, with 19 bases in between. The length of the CDR3 is 16 residues.

The chain employs TRBV5-1 and TRBJ2-5; D gene uncertain. Between the trimmed V and J ends, which lost 6 bases and 1 base, there was a span of 13 bases. The length of the CDR3 is 14 residues. Per the germline V gene, CDR1 is SGHRS and CDR2 is YFSETQ. The CDR3 DNA sequence: TGCGCCAGCAATGTGGGGAACAGCCAAGAGACCCAGTACTTC. The encoded protein is CASNVGNSQETQYF.

V usage is TRBV5-1 and J usage is TRBJ1-4; a possible D gene is TRBD1 (5 bases). V lost 4 bases to trimming and J lost 3 bases, with 7 bases between them. This CDR3 region has 13 residues. Germline V gene data show CDR1 as SGHRS and CDR2 as YFSETQ. In DNA, the CDR3 is TGCGCCAGCAGCCCAGGGTCTAATGAAAAACTGTTTTTT. Amino acids: CASSPGSNEKLFF.

The V gene is TRBV5-6, the J gene TRBJ1-1; perhaps TRBD1 as D (6 bases). V lost 0 bases and J 5 bases, leaving 11 bases between the germline ends. CDR1 and CDR2 (germline): SGHDT, YYEEEE. CDR3 length: 14 residues. The CDR3 here is CASSLGGPGTEAFF. In nucleotides, the CDR3 is TGTGCCAGCAGCTTGGGGGGGCCGGGGACTGAAGCTTTCTTT.